This TCR beta chain emerged from a study of cytotoxic CD8 clonotypes in ibrutinib-treated CLL. Study observations and caveats: There were few public clonotypes, and on treatment they contracted or stayed stable.

On this clone: What it binds is unknown.

Germline-derived CDR1 and CDR2 are KGHSH and LQKENI. CDR3 length equals 13 residues. V lost 2 bases to trimming and J lost 8 bases, with 12 bases between them. Using immunoSEQ multiplex PCR, the repertoire was profiled, and TCRdb retains in-frame clones only, with some absent. The sample gives approximately 130,000 clones, 80% to 90% of which show up once; about 3.5% is in the top ten. The specimen was PBMCs, collected after 24 months of ibrutinib treatment. This chain links TRBV18 with TRBJ1-2, with D perhaps matching TRBD1 (6 bases). This sequence was found in a human donor with chronic lymphocytic leukemia. The CDR3 nucleotides are TGTGCCAGCTCACCATCAGGGGAGCGCGGCTACACCTTC. This codes for CASSPSGERGYTF.